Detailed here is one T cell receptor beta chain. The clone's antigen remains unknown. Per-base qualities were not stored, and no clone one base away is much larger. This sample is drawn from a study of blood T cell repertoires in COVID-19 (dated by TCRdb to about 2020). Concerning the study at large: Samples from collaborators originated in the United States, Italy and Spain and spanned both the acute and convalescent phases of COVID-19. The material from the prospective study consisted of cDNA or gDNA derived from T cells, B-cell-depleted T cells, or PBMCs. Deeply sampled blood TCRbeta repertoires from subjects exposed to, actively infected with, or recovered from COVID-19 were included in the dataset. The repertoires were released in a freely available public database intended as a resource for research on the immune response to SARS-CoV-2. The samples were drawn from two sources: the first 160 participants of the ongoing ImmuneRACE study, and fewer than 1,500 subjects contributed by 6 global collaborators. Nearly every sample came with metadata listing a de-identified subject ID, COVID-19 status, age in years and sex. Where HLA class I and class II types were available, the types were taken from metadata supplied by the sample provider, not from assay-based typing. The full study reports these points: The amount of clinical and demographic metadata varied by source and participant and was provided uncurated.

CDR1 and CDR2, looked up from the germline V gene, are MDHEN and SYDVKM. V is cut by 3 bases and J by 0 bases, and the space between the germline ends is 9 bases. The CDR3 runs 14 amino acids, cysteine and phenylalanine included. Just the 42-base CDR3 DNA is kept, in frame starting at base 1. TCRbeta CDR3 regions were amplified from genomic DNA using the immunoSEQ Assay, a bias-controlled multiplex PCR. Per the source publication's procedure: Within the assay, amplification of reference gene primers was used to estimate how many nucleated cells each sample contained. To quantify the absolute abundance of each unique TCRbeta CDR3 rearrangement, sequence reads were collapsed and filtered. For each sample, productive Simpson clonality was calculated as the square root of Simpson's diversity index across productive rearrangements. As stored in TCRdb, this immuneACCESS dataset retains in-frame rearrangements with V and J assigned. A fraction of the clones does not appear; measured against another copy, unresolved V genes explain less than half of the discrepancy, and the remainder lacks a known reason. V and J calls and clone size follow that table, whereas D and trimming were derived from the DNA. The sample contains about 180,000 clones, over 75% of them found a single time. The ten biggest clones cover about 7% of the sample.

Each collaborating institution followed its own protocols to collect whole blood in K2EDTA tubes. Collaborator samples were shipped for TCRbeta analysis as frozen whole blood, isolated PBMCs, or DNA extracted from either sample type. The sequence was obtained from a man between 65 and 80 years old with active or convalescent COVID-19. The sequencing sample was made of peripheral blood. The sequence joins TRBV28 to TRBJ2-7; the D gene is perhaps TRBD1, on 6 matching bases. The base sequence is TGTGCCAGCAGTTTGACAGGAAGCTCCTACGAGCAGTACTTC. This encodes CASSLTGSSYEQYF.